This T cell receptor (beta chain) comes out of a study of blood T cell dynamics during melanoma immunotherapy. Findings and caveats of the study: It remained unknown if the driving T cell clones were melanoma-specific.

V lost 7 bases to trimming and J lost 6 bases, with 19 bases between them. The CDR3 length is 14 residues. CDR1 is MNHNS, CDR2 SASEGT, per germline. In the case of this clone: The antigen is not known.

Time point specified: pre-treatment baseline. Prior systemic cancer therapy, immunosuppressant use and other active malignancies excluded patients. Each bulk PBMC sample had roughly 400 ng DNA loaded. Clones were read by immunoSEQ multiplex PCR, and TCRdb kept only the in-frame ones, dropping some. There are 7,000 or so clones in the sample; around three quarters occur only once, and 28% lies in the top ten. V and J are TRBV6-1 and TRBJ2-7; D is uncertain. Material: blood, obtained from a patient treated with checkpoint blockade. The clonotype was recovered from a human donor with melanoma. The CDR3 DNA follows: TGTGCCAGCATGCCGGGTACACGGACGGCCGAGCAGTACTTC. Translating it yields CASMPGTRTAEQYF.